The text below deals with one T cell receptor (beta chain). Authors' data handling: Reference gene primer amplification gave estimated nucleated cell counts. Libraries were prepared by immunoSEQ multiplex PCR; TCRdb keeps only in-frame clonotypes and omits some of them. D and trimming come from the DNA, and the V and J calls and clone size come from that table. Of about 22,000 clones in the sample, around 90% were seen once. The record originates from a study of blood T cell repertoires in COVID-19. Study-wide background: T cells, B-cell-depleted T cells, or PBMCs provided the cDNA or gDNA that served as material.

Germline CDR1 reads MDHEN; CDR2 reads SYDVKM. Deletions cut 3 bases from V and 7 bases from J, with 15 bases between. This CDR3 contains 15 residues. This chain joins TRBV28 and TRBJ1-4; possible D gene TRBD1, 6 bases. Sequencing was carried out using peripheral blood. This receptor was taken from a man aged 65-85 years with acute or convalescent COVID-19. The chain's CDR3 is CASSLQALGAEKLFF. CDR3 in DNA: TGTGCCAGCAGTTTGCAGGCTCTGGGGGCTGAAAAACTGTTTTTT. The variable domain in full, completed from reference TRBV28 and TRBJ1-4, reads DVKVTQSSRYLVKRTGEKVFLECVQDMDHENMFWYRQDPGLGLRLIYFSYDVKMKEKGDIPEGYSVSREKKERFSLILESASTNQTSMYLCASSLQALGAEKLFFGSGTQLSVL.